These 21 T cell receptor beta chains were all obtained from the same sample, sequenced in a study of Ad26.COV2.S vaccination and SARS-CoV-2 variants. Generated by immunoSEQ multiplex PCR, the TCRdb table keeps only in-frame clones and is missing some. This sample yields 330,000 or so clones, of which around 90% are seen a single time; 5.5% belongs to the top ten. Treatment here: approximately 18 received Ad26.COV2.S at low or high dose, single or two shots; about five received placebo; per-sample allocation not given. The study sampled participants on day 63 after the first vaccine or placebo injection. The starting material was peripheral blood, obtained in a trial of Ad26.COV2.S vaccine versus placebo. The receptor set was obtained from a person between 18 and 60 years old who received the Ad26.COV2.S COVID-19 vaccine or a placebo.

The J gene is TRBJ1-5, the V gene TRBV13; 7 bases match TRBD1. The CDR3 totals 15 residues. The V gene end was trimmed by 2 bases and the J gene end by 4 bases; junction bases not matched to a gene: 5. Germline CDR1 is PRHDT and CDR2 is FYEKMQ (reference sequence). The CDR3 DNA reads TGTGCCAGCAGCTTAAACAGGGGAACTAATCAGCCCCAGCATTTT. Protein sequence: CASSLNRGTNQPQHF.

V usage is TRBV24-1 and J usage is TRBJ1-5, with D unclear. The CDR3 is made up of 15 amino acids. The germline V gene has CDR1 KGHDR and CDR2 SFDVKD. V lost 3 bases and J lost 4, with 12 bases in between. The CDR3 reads CATSDATKLNQPQHF. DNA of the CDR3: TGTGCCACCAGTGATGCGACAAAATTAAATCAGCCCCAGCATTTT.

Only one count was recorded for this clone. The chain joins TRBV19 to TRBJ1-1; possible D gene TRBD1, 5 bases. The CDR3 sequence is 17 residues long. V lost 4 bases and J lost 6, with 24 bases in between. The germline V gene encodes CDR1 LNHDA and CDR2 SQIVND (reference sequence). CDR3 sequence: CASSTPPRRVLSAEAFF. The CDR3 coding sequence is TGTGCCAGTAGTACCCCCCCTCGCAGGGTCCTCTCTGCTGAAGCTTTCTTT.

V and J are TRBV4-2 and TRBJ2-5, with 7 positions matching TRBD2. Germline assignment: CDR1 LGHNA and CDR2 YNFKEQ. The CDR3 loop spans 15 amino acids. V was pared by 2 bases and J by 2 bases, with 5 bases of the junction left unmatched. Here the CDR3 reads CASSQSSGVQETQYF. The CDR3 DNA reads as TGTGCCAGCAGCCAATCTAGCGGCGTTCAAGAGACCCAGTACTTC.

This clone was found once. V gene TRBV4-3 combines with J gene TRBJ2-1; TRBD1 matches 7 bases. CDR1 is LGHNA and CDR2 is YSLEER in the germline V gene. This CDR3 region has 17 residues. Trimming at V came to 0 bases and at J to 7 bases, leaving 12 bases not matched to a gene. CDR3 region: CASSQDPGQYNRNEQFF. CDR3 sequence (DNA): TGCGCCAGCAGCCAAGACCCGGGACAGTACAATAGGAATGAGCAGTTCTTC.

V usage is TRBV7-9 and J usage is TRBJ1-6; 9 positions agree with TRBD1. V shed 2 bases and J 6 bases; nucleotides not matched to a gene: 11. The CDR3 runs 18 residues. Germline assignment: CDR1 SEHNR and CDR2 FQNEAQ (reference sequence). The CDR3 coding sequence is TGTGCCAGCAGCTTAAAGATTACTAGGGACAGGGCTAATTCACCCCTCCACTTT. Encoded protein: CASSLKITRDRANSPLHF.

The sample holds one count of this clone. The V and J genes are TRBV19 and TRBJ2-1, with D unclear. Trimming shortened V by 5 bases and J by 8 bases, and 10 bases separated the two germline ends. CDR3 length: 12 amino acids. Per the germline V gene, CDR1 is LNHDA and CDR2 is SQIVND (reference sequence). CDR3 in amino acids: CASSLHRDEQFF. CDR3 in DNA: TGTGCCAGTAGTCTACATCGCGATGAGCAGTTCTTC. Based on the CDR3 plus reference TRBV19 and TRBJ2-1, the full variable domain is DGGITQSPKYLFRKEGQNVTLSCEQNLNHDAMYWYRQDPGQGLRLIYYSQIVNDFQKGDIAEGYSVSREKKESFPLTVTSAQKNPTAFYLCASSLHRDEQFFGPGTRLTVL.

The CDR3 coding sequence is TGTGCCAGCAGTTACTCCACTAGCGGGGGGGCGGGGGAGCAGTACTTC. This codes for CASSYSTSGGAGEQYF. V and J are TRBV6-5 and TRBJ2-7; TRBD2 matches 13 bases. The length of the CDR3 is 16 residues. Trimming took 0 bases from V and 7 from J; bases not matched to a gene: 6. Germline lookup yields CDR1 MNHEY and CDR2 SVGAGI.

Written as DNA, the CDR3 is TGTGCCAGCAGCCAAGCTCCGGTGGATGGCACTGAAGCTTTCTTT. Translation gives CASSQAPVDGTEAFF. The rearrangement uses TRBV4-2 and TRBJ1-1; no firm D call. The germline CDR1 and CDR2 sequences are LGHNA and YNFKEQ. This CDR3 is 15 amino acids long. Between the trimmed V and J ends, which lost 1 base and 4 bases, there was a span of 13 bases.

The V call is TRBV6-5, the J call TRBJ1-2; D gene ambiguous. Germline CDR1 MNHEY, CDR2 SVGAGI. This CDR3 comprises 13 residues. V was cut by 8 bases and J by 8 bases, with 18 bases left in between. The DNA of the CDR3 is TGTGCCAGCTCCCTCTCGGGCACGGAGGGCTACACCTTC. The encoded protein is CASSLSGTEGYTF.

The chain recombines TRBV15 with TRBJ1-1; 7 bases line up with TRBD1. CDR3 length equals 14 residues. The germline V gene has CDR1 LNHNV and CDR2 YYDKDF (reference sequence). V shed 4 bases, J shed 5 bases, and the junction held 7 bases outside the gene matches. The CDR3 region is CATSTRQGGTEAFF. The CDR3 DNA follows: TGTGCCACCAGCACAAGACAGGGAGGTACTGAAGCTTTCTTT.

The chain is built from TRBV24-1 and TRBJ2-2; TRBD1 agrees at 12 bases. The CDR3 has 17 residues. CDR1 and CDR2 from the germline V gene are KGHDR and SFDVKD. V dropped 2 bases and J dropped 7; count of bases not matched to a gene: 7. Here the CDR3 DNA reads TGTGCCACCAGTGATTCTTCCCGGGACAGGGGGCTCGGGGAGCTGTTTTTT. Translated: CATSDSSRDRGLGELFF.

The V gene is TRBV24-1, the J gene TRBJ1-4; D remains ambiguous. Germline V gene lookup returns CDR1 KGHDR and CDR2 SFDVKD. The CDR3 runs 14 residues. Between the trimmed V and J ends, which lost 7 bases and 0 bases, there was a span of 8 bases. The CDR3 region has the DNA TGTGCCACCAGGAGGGCTTCAACTAATGAAAAACTGTTTTTT. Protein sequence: CATRRASTNEKLFF.

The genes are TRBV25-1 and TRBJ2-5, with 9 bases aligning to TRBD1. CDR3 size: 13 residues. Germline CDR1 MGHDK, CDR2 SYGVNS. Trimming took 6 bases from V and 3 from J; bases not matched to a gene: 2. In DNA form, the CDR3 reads TGTGCCAGCAGCGACAGGGGGGAAGAGACCCAGTACTTC. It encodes CASSDRGEETQYF.

CDR3 nucleotides: TGTGCCAGTACGCACAGGCCCCCGAACACTGAAGCTTTCTTT. Translating it yields CASTHRPPNTEAFF. V and J are TRBV19 and TRBJ1-1, with D perhaps TRBD1 (5 bases). This CDR3 is built from 14 residues. Germline CDR1 reads LNHDA; CDR2 reads SQIVND (reference sequence). V lost 7 bases to trimming and J lost 1 base, with 13 bases between them.

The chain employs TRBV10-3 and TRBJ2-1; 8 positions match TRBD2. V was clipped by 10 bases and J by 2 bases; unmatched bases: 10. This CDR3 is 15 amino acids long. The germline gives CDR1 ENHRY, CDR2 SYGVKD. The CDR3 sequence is CATGGGVVTYNEQFF. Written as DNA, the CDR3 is TGTGCCACGGGGGGGGGCGTAGTTACCTACAATGAGCAGTTCTTC.

CDR3 sequence: CASSLEGTSGSRGVDEQFF. CDR3 coding DNA: TGTGCCAGCAGCTTAGAGGGGACTAGCGGGAGTCGGGGGGTGGATGAGCAGTTCTTC. The chain has TRBV11-2 and TRBJ2-1; 14 nucleotides line up with TRBD2. CDR1 and CDR2 from the germline V gene are SGHAT and FQNNGV. CDR3 length equals 19 residues. The ends lost 0 bases at V and 8 bases at J; junction bases unmatched: 12.

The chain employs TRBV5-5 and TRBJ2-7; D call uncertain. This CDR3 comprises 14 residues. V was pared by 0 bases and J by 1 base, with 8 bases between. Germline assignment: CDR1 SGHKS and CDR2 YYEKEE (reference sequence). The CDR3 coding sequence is TGTGCCAGCAGCTTGGGGGGATCATCCTACGAGCAGTACGTC. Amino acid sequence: CASSLGGSSYEQYV.

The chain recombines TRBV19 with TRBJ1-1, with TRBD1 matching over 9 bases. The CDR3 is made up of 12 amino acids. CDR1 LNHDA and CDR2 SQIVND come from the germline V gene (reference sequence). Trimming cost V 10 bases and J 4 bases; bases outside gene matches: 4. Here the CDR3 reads CATSGQGTEAFF. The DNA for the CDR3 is TGTGCCACTTCGGGACAGGGCACTGAAGCTTTCTTT.

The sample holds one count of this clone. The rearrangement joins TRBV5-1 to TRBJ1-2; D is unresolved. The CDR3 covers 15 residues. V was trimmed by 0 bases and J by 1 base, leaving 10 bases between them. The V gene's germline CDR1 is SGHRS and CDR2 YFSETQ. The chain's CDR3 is CASSLAGQLNYGYTF. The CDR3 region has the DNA TGCGCCAGCAGCTTGGCCGGGCAGCTTAACTATGGCTACACCTTC.

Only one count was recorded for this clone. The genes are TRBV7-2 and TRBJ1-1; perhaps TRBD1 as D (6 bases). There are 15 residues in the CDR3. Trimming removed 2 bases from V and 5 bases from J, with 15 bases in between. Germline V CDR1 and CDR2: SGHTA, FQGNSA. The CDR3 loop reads CASSLLGGRGTEAFF. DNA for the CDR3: TGTGCCAGCAGCTTATTGGGGGGGCGAGGTACTGAAGCTTTCTTT.